A single T cell receptor beta chain is shown here with its context. This clonotype was picked up many times. It has no much larger one-base neighbor in the sample; base qualities were not kept. The CDR3 starts with the cysteine, ends with the phenylalanine, and has 12 residues. The entry retains the CDR3 DNA only, 36 bases that are in frame from base 1. Relative to germline, V is 7 bases shorter and J is 7 bases shorter, with 10 bases between their ends. The CDR1 and CDR2 encoded by the germline V gene are MNHEY and SVGAGI. This sample was taken from a study of T cells after yellow fever vaccination (dated by TCRdb to between 2019 and 2020). Concerning the study at large: Staining for CD3, CD45RA, CCR7 and CD95 was used to sort memory subsets (EM, EMRA, CM and Tscm) on a BD FACS Aria III. Memory subsets were sorted on days 0, 15 and 45 and at 18 months following primary vaccination, and on days 0, 15 and 45 following the 30-year booster. Two healthy male donors, one aged 18 to 30 and one aged 30 to 39 years, were included in the cohort. To follow T-cell clones before and after primary and booster YFV17D yellow fever vaccination, bulk TCR alpha and beta repertoires were sequenced over time. Blood samples were taken at several timepoints before and after primary and secondary immunization, and bulk PBMC replicates and cell subsets were isolated. The SMART-Seq v4 Ultra Low Input RNA kit was used to prepare libraries from fractions with low cell numbers.

Reading the label with the study, this specimen's treatment or condition is: live attenuated yellow fever vaccine strain. A standard Ficoll-Paque protocol was used to isolate PBMCs from peripheral blood. The RNeasy Micro Kit was used to extract RNA from sorted memory subsets. Results and caveats for the whole study, not just this receptor: Only two donors were included in the study, so the extent to which the findings can be generalized is limited. Compared with the primary T-cell response, the secondary T-cell response was weaker but faster, peaking on day 5 rather than day 15. Most clones expanded after primary vaccination were re-detected after the booster (about 95% of CD4 and around 86% of CD8), suggesting broad memory maintenance. A small fraction of clonotypes appeared in both the CD4 and CD8 compartments, likely as a result of convergent recombination. Because abundant contaminating clonotypes from the bulk population could be contained in FACS-sorted repertoires, computational filtering was required. In the sorted memory subsets on day 0, nearly all vaccine-responding clonotypes were below the level of detection.

TCR cDNA was made using 5'RACE template switching, a step that added a universal primer site and unique molecular identifiers. cDNA synthesis was primed from both the TCR alpha and TCR beta constant segments. Libraries were amplified in two PCR steps, with sample barcodes and sequencing adapters added in the second step. Sequencing of the libraries was done on either Illumina HiSeq 2500 (2x100 bp) or NovaSeq (2x150 bp). The paper's data handling went like this. Demultiplexing of reads and collapsing into UMI consensus sequences were performed with MIGEC, and V(D)J alignment was carried out with MiXCR. Vaccine-responding clonotypes were defined with edgeR using replicate PBMC samples, requiring FDR below 0.01 and a log2 fold change above 5 up to day 15. Each bulk clonotype was labeled CD4 or CD8 based on which sequenced repertoire, CD4 or CD8, contained the clonotype at higher abundance. To estimate how each clone was distributed across memory phenotypes, clonotype frequencies in memory subsets were weighted by the numbers of FACS-sorted cells. TCRdb cleaned the public reads at Q25 with fastp, built clones with MiXCR and kept in-frame beta chains. CDR3 protein duplicates are merged, each entry listing the most common genes and DNA. The V and J calls and clone size are TCRdb's, not the authors'. Recorded for this sample are 30,000 to 40,000 distinct CDR3 sequences; approximately 7% of them occurred a single time. About 20% of the sample belongs to the ten largest clones.

The V and J segments used are TRBV6-5 and TRBJ2-2; the D gene cannot be resolved reliably. This TCR was recovered from a man younger than 30 who received the YFV17D yellow fever vaccine. Here the sequenced sample was PBMCs, either bulk or a sorted T-cell subset (CD4+, CD8+, memory, or dextramer-sorted; not recorded which), taken on the day of the first yellow fever vaccination. The encoded CDR3 is CASTPNNGELFF. The nucleotide sequence is given as TGTGCCAGCACTCCAAATAACGGGGAGCTGTTTTTT.